Listed below are T cell receptor beta chains from one sample, sequenced in a study of beta chain features in type 1 diabetes. Libraries were prepared by immunoSEQ multiplex PCR; TCRdb keeps only in-frame clonotypes and omits some of them. The table has more than 55,000 clones, roughly 52% seen once. Sequencing input: Tregs from blood. These receptors all stem from a woman in her thirties or forties with type 1 diabetes. CDR3s include the opening cysteine and the closing phenylalanine or tryptophan. The D gene is left open where the match is weak. Size is stated for part of the rows, as once, few or many counts, or as a class when the clone is expanded.

TRBJ1-2 | NA | TRBV11-1 | TRBD1 | CATGQARRPLDGYTF | TGTGCCACCGGACAGGCACGCCGACCCCTTGATGGCTACACCTTC
TRBJ2-5 | NA | TRBV9 | TRBD2 | CASSPQMGGSFAETQYF | TGTGCCAGCAGCCCGCAAATGGGCGGGAGCTTCGCAGAGACCCAGTACTTC
TRBJ1-4 | NA | TRBV5-1 | NA | CASSLAAGLGEKLFF | TGCGCCAGCAGCTTGGCAGCAGGCTTGGGTGAAAAACTGTTTTTT
TRBJ2-1 | NA | TRBV5-8 | NA | CASSLGAGEAAYNEQFF | TGTGCCAGCAGCTTGGGGGCTGGGGAGGCCGCCTACAATGAGCAGTTCTTC
TRBJ2-7 | few | TRBV7-9 | TRBD2 | CASSTGGVIYEQYF | TGTGCCAGCAGCACTGGGGGGGTAATCTACGAGCAGTACTTC
TRBJ2-3 | NA | TRBV15 | NA | CATSMRLRADTQYF | TGTGCCACCAGCATGCGCCTACGCGCAGATACGCAGTATTTT
TRBJ2-7 | NA | TRBV29-1 | NA | CSAGVQSSYEQYF | TGCAGCGCGGGGGTACAGAGCTCCTACGAGCAGTACTTC
TRBJ2-5 | few | TRBV7-2 | NA | CASSAGDRKTQYF | TGTGCCAGCAGCGCGGGCGACAGGAAGACCCAGTACTTC
TRBJ1-1 | NA | TRBV5-1 | NA | CASRATATINTEAFF | TGCGCCAGCAGGGCAACAGCTACAATAAACACTGAAGCTTTCTTT
TRBJ1-2 | NA | TRBV5-4 | NA | CASSPSQGSRGYTF | TGTGCCAGCAGCCCGTCACAGGGATCGCGGGGCTACACCTTC
TRBJ2-5 | NA | TRBV7-8 | TRBD2 | CASSWGLAGEGETQYF | TGTGCCAGCAGCTGGGGACTAGCGGGAGAAGGAGAGACCCAGTACTTC
TRBJ1-1 | NA | TRBV7-3 | NA | CASSRQPNTEAFF | TGTGCCAGCAGCCGACAGCCAAACACTGAAGCTTTCTTT
TRBJ2-7 | once | TRBV7-3 | NA | CASSLIPGRSYEQYF | TGTGCCAGCAGCTTGATACCAGGTCGCTCCTACGAGCAGTACTTC
TRBJ1-2 | NA | TRBV27 | TRBD1 | CASSSRGRDDGYTF | TGTGCCAGCAGTTCCAGGGGGCGCGATGATGGCTACACCTTC
TRBJ2-1 | NA | TRBV29-1 | TRBD1 | CSAPGGQGANEQFF | TGCAGCGCCCCTGGGGGACAGGGGGCGAATGAGCAGTTCTTC
TRBJ2-2 | NA | TRBV28 | NA | CASSGPSSRELFF | TGTGCCAGCTCAGGCCCCTCGTCAAGGGAGCTGTTTTTT
TRBJ2-3 | NA | TRBV10-3 | TRBD1 | CAISARTGRTDTQYF | TGTGCCATCAGTGCAAGGACAGGGAGAACAGATACGCAGTATTTT
TRBJ2-1 | NA | TRBV6-1 | TRBD2 | CASTSASGGNNEQFF | TGTGCCAGCACTTCTGCTAGCGGGGGAAACAATGAGCAGTTCTTC
TRBJ2-2 | NA | TRBV5-1 | TRBD1 | CASSDRGANTGELFF | TGCGCCAGTAGCGACAGGGGGGCGAACACCGGGGAGCTGTTTTTT
TRBJ1-2 | NA | TRBV5-4 | TRBD1 | CASRLTGGGGYTF | TGTGCCAGCAGACTCACAGGGGGCGGTGGCTACACCTTC
TRBJ2-1 | NA | TRBV29-1 | TRBD2 | CSVEGGTRSYNEQFF | TGCAGCGTTGAGGGGGGGACTCGCTCCTACAATGAGCAGTTCTTC
TRBJ1-1 | NA | TRBV7-3 | NA | CASSLNRAGDTEAFF | TGTGCCAGCAGCTTAAACAGAGCGGGAGACACTGAAGCTTTCTTT
TRBJ2-1 | NA | TRBV7-3 | NA | CASSLTGSSYNEQFF | TGTGCCAGCAGCTTAACCGGGAGCTCCTACAATGAGCAGTTCTTC
TRBJ1-2 | NA | TRBV28 | NA | CASSLETAGEYGYTF | TGTGCCAGCAGTTTAGAAACAGCGGGCGAGTATGGCTACACCTTC
TRBJ1-1 | few | TRBV30 | NA | CACRPGQEAFF | TGTGCCTGCAGGCCGGGACAAGAAGCTTTCTTT
TRBJ2-7 | medium-sized | TRBV18 | TRBD2 | CASSPQTGAGEQYF | TGTGCCAGCTCACCCCAGACGGGAGCGGGGGAGCAGTACTTC
TRBJ1-5 | NA | TRBV7-8 | TRBD1 | CASSSNRDRGNQPQHF | TGTGCCAGCAGCTCAAACCGGGACAGGGGAAATCAGCCCCAGCATTTT
TRBJ2-7 | NA | TRBV30 | NA | CAWSARAEQYF | TGTGCCTGGAGTGCCCGCGCCGAGCAGTACTTC
TRBJ2-7 | NA | TRBV19 | TRBD2 | CASSALSGRALSGSLYEQYF | TGTGCCAGTAGTGCACTTAGCGGGAGGGCCCTCTCTGGGTCGCTCTACGAGCAGTACTTC
TRBJ2-1 | few | TRBV7-2 | NA | CASSSPPLGNEQFF | TGTGCCAGCAGCTCCCCCCCCCTAGGCAATGAGCAGTTCTTC
TRBJ1-1 | NA | TRBV18 | TRBD1 | CASSPWTGENTEAFF | TGTGCCAGCTCACCCTGGACAGGGGAAAACACTGAAGCTTTCTTT
TRBJ2-7 | NA | TRBV27 | NA | CASSHRPLDYEQYF | TGTGCCAGCAGCCACCGGCCACTAGACTACGAGCAGTACTTC
TRBJ1-1 | NA | TRBV19 | NA | CASSPTGRPEAFF | TGTGCCAGTAGTCCGACAGGCCGTCCTGAAGCTTTCTTT
TRBJ2-2 | few | TRBV7-6 | NA | CASSSQGSGTGELFF | TGTGCCAGCAGCTCACAGGGCTCGGGGACCGGGGAGCTGTTTTTT
TRBJ2-7 | NA | TRBV7-6 | TRBD1 | CASSLETGGPYEQYF | TGTGCCAGCAGCTTAGAGACAGGGGGTCCCTACGAGCAGTACTTC
TRBJ1-2 | NA | TRBV6-6 | NA | CASSAGQLYLSGYTF | TGTGCCAGCAGCGCGGGGCAGCTTTATTTGTCTGGCTACACCTTC
TRBJ2-5 | NA | TRBV7-2 | TRBD1 | CASSLGDRGRLETQYF | TGTGCCAGCAGCTTAGGGGACAGGGGGCGCCTGGAGACCCAGTACTTC
TRBJ2-5 | NA | TRBV4-1 | NA | CASSQGSLTEQYF | TGCGCCAGCAGCCAAGGTTCGCTCACTGAGCAGTACTTC
TRBJ2-7 | NA | TRBV2 | NA | CASRQESYEQYF | TGTGCCAGCAGACAGGAATCCTACGAGCAGTACTTC
TRBJ2-1 | NA | TRBV7-9 | TRBD2 | CASSLEAGSGRSNEQFF | TGTGCCAGCAGCTTAGAAGCTGGCAGCGGGAGGTCGAATGAGCAGTTCTTC
TRBJ1-2 | NA | TRBV2 | NA | CASSDLGGTYGYTF | TGTGCCAGCAGTGATCTTGGGGGCACCTATGGCTACACCTTC